This section outlines one T cell receptor (beta chain) sequence together with its context. These data originate in a study of CD8+ T cells in alopecia areata. Once RNA had been extracted, it was reverse transcribed into cDNA to act as the sequencing template. Sequenced by immunoSEQ multiplex PCR; TCRdb stores in-frame clones only, minus some. The profile shows around 97,000 clones, roughly 53% of them singletons. Germline V CDR1 and CDR2: MNHNY, SVGAGI (reference sequence). The CDR3 is made up of 13 amino acids. V was trimmed by 5 bases and J by 3 bases, leaving 10 bases between them. The clonotype comes from a human donor in good health. The sample comprised CD4+ T cells sorted from blood. The rearrangement links TRBV6-6 to TRBJ1-2; weak D call: TRBD1 (5 bases). In nucleotides, the CDR3 is TGTGCCAGCAGTCCCGGGGCCTACTATGGCTACACCTTC. Protein product: CASSPGAYYGYTF.